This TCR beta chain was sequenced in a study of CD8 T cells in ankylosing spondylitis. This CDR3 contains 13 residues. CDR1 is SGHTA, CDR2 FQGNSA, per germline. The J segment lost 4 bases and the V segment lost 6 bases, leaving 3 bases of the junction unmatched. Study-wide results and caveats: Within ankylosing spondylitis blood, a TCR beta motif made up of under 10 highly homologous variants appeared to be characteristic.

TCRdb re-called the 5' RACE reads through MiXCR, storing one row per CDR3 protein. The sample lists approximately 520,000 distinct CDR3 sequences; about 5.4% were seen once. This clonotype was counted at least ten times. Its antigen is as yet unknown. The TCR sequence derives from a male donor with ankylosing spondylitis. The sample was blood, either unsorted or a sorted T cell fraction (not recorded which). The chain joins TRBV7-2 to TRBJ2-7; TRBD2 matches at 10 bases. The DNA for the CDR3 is TGTGCCAGCAGACTAGCGGGATTATACGAGCAGTACTTC. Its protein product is CASRLAGLYEQYF.